Listed here is a single T cell receptor beta chain. Its specificity is not known. The sample belongs to a study of cytomegalovirus exposure and HLA in healthy donors. These donors, healthy bone marrow donors, were studied. PCR involved 60 Vbeta and 13 Jbeta primers. TCRdb keeps only in-frame clones here, not all; method: immunoSEQ multiplex PCR. The repertoire holds approximately 220,000 clones, 76% seen once, with around 0.63% in the top ten. The study, taken as a whole, reports: Later on, a genetic analysis was performed. It linked a missense variant in DCLRE1C with V- and J-gene trimming of TCR beta.

Germline trimming cut 1 base from V and 5 bases from J; bases unmatched to any gene: 9. The germline V gene encodes CDR1 SNHLY and CDR2 FYNNEI. This CDR3 comprises 17 residues. The receptor was isolated from a man aged 18 to 29 in good health and CMV-seronegative. Sample: PBMCs. J is TRBJ2-3 and V is TRBV2; 10 bases line up with TRBD2. In DNA form, the CDR3 reads TGTGCCAGCAGTGAAGTGTTAGCGGGAGGCCGGGGAGATACGCAGTATTTT. Amino acids: CASSEVLAGGRGDTQYF.